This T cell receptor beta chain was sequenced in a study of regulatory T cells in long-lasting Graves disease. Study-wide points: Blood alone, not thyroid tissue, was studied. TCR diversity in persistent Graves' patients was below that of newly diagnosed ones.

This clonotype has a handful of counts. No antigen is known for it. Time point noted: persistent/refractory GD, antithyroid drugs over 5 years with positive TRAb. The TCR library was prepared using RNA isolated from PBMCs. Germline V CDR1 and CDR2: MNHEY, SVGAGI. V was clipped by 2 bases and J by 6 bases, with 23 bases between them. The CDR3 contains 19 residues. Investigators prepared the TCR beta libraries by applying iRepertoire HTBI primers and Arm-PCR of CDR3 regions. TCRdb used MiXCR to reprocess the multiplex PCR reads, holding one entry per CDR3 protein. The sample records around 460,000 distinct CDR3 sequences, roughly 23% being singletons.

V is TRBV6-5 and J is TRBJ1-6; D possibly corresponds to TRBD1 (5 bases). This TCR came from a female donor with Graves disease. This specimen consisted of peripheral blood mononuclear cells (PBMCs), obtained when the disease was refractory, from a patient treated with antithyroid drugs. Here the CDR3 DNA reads TGTGCCAGCAGTTACGGGGCCCCCGATCGGAGGACGGCTAATTCACCCCTCCACTTT. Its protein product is CASSYGAPDRRTANSPLHF.